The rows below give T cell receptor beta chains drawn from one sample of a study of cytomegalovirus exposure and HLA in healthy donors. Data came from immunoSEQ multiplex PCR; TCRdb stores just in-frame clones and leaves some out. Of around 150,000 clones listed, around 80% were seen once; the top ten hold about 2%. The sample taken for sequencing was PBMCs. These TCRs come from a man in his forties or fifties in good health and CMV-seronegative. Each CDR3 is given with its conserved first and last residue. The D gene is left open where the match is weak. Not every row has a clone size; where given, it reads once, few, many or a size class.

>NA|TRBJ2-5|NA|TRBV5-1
TGCGCCAGCAGCTTGGATATCCCCGAGACCCAGTACTTC
CASSLDIPETQYF
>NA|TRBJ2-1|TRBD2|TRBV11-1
TGTGCCAGCAGCGACGGGACTAGCGCCATCAATGAGCAGTTCTTC
CASSDGTSAINEQFF
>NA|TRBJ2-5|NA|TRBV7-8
TGTGCCAGCAGCTTGAGAAAACAAGAGACCCAGTACTTC
CASSLRKQETQYF
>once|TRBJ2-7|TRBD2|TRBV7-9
TGTGCCAGCAGCTCCGGGACTATCTACTCCTACGAGCAGTACTTC
CASSSGTIYSYEQYF
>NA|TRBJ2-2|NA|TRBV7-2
TGTGCCAGCAGCCCAGGAGGGCTAGCGAACACCGGGGAGCTGTTTTTT
CASSPGGLANTGELFF
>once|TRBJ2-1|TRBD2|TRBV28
TGTGCCAGCAGTTGGGGGGGGAGACGGTCCTACAATGAGCAGTTCTTC
CASSWGGRRSYNEQFF
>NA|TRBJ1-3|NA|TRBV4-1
TGCGCCAGCAGAGGGCTGACAGCCACTTCTGGAAACACCATATATTTT
CASRGLTATSGNTIYF
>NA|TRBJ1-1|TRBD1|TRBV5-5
TGTGCCAGCAGCTTGGGAGACAGGGTTATAACTGAAGCTTTCTTT
CASSLGDRVITEAFF
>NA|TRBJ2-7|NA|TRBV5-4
TGTGCCAGCAGCTTGGAGATTCTGGGTTCGGCTAGGCACTTC
CASSLEILGSARHF
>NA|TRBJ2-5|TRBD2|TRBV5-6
TGTGCCAGCAGTCGACTAGCGACCCAAGAGACCCAGTACTTC
CASSRLATQETQYF
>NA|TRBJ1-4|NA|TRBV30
TGTGCCTGGAGTGACGGGAGAGATGAAAAACTGTTTTTT
CAWSDGRDEKLFF
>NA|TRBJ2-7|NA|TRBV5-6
TGTGCCAGCAGCTACCTGGGGACACGTGATTACGAGCAGTACTTC
CASSYLGTRDYEQYF
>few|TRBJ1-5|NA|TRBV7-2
TGTGCCAGCAGCTTAAACAGTTTCAATCAGCCCCAGCATTTT
CASSLNSFNQPQHF
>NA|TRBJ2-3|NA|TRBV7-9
TGTTCCAGCAGCTTATCCGGAGATACGCAGTATTTT
CSSSLSGDTQYF
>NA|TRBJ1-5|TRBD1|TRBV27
TGTGCCAGCAGTTTCGGGGACAGGGGTTTCAATCAGCCCCAGCATTTT
CASSFGDRGFNQPQHF
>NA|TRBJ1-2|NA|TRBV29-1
TGCAGCGTTGGCCCATTGCAGGGGATGACTAACTATGGCTACACCTTC
CSVGPLQGMTNYGYTF
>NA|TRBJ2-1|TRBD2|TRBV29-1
TGCAGCGTTGGAGGCGGGAGCGGGAGGGAGAATGAGCAGTTCTTC
CSVGGGSGRENEQFF
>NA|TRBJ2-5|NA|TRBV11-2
TGTGCCAGCAGCCCCCCTTCGGCAGGGGGGCGAGAGACCCAGTACTTC
CASSPPSAGGRETQYF
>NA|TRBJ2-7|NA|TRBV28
TGTGCCAGCAGTCTGGGGAGGTACGAGCAGTACTTC
CASSLGRYEQYF
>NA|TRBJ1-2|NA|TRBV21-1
TGTGCCAGCAGCAATCGGCACAGGGGGCTGTATGGCTACACCTTC
CASSNRHRGLYGYTF
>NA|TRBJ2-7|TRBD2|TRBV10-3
TGTGCCATCAGGCCGGGACGGGGGGACTCCTACGAGCAGTACTTC
CAIRPGRGDSYEQYF
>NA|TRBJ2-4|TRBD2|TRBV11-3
TGTGCCAGCAAAGGCGGGAGAGGAGCCAAAAACATTCAGTACTTC
CASKGGRGAKNIQYF
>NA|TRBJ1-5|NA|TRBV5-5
TGTGCCAGCAGCTCCGCGGGTGGCAATCAGCCCCAGCATTTT
CASSSAGGNQPQHF
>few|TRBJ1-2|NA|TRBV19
TGTGCCAGTAGTATGGGGCCAGGGCTGGTTGGCTACACCTTC
CASSMGPGLVGYTF
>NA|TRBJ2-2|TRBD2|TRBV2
TGTGCCAGCAGCCGGGACTATGGGACCGGGGAGCTGTTTTTT
CASSRDYGTGELFF
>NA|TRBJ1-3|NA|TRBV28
TGTGCCAGCAGCCCGGACAGCTCTGGAAACACCATATATTTT
CASSPDSSGNTIYF
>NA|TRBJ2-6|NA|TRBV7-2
TGTGCCAGCAGCGAGGGTTCTGGGGCCAACGTCCTGACTTTC
CASSEGSGANVLTF
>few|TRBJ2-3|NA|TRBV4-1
TGCGCCAGCAGCCAAGATCCCGGGAGAGGGGATACGCAGTATTTT
CASSQDPGRGDTQYF
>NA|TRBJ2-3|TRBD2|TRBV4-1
TGCGCCAGCAGCCAAGAAAGACTAGCGGGAGTCATAGATACGCAGTATTTT
CASSQERLAGVIDTQYF
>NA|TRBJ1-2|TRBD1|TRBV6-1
TGTGCCAGCAGTGAAGGGGTAGGGGGCTGGTATGGCTACACCTTC
CASSEGVGGWYGYTF
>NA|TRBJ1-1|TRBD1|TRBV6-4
TGTGCCAGCAGACCCAATTCCGGGACAGCGAACACTGAAGCTTTCTTT
CASRPNSGTANTEAFF
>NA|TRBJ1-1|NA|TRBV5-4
TGTGCCAGCAGCTTGGCCCCAGGGAACACTGAAGCTTTCTTT
CASSLAPGNTEAFF
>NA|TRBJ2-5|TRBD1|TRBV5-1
TGCGCCAGCAGCACGAGGACAGGGGGGGATCAAGAGACCCAGTACTTC
CASSTRTGGDQETQYF
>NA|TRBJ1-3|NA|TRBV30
TGTGCCTGTACAGGGATCTCTGGAAACACCATATATTTT
CACTGISGNTIYF
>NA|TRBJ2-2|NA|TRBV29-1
TGCATGCCCGAAGGGACTCGGTACCCCGGGGAGCTGTTTTTT
CMPEGTRYPGELFF
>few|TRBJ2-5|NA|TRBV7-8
TGTGCCAGCAGCGAGACCTCTCTAGCAGAGACCCAGTACTTC
CASSETSLAETQYF
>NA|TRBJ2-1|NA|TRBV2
TGTGCCAGCAGTGTTGAGCGGCTCAGTGAGCAGTTCTTC
CASSVERLSEQFF
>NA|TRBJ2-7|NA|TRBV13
TGTGCCAGCAGCTTGGCCAGGCTGACCTACGAGCAGTACTTC
CASSLARLTYEQYF
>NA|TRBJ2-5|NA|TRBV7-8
TGTGCCAGCAGCTTAGACAGGGACGATGCCCAGTACTTC
CASSLDRDDAQYF
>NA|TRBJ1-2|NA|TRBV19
TGTGCCAGTAGTATAATAACAGGGACGGGAGGCTACACCTTC
CASSIITGTGGYTF
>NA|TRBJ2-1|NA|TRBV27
TGTGCCAGCAGTCCTCGGGGGACTTACAATGAGCAGTTCTTC
CASSPRGTYNEQFF
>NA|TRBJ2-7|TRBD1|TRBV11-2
TGTGCCAGCGGGACAGGGTACAGGGAGCAGTACTTC
CASGTGYREQYF
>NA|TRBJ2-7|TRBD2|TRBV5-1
TGCGCCAGCAGCTTGCGGGTGGGAGGGAGCGAGCAGTACTTC
CASSLRVGGSEQYF
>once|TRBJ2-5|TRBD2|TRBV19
TGTGCCAGTAACGAGGGAGGGGAGGAGACCCAGTACTTC
CASNEGGEETQYF
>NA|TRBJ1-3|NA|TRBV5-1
TGCGCCAGCAGCCTAACCTCTGGAAACACCATATATTTT
CASSLTSGNTIYF